The 27 T cell receptor beta chains presented below share a single source sample, sequenced in a study of shared clonotypes between healthy human individuals. Clones were read by immunoSEQ multiplex PCR, and TCRdb kept only the in-frame ones, dropping some. The repertoire consists of 330,000 or so clones, with approximately 79% occurring once and the leading ten covering around 10%. Sequencing used memory CD4+ T cells sorted from blood. Subset denoted: CD45RA-negative fraction. Receptor source: a man aged 25 to 45 in good health.

The chain employs TRBV27 and TRBJ2-7; D remains unclear. V lost 1 base and J lost 0, with 7 bases in between. Germline CDR1 MNHEY, CDR2 SMNVEV (reference sequence). The CDR3 is made up of 14 amino acids. The CDR3 sequence is CASSLFRASYEQYF. The CDR3, as DNA: TGTGCCAGCAGTTTATTCCGGGCCTCCTACGAGCAGTACTTC.

This clone has just one count. This sequence joins TRBV28 and TRBJ1-2, with unresolved D. CDR1 MDHEN and CDR2 SYDVKM come from the germline V gene. V lost 3 bases to trimming and J lost 6 bases, with 5 bases between them. The CDR3 is 11 residues long. CDR3 residues: CASSFSDGYTF. In nucleotides, the CDR3 is TGTGCCAGCAGTTTTTCCGATGGCTACACCTTC.

V usage is TRBV30 and J usage is TRBJ1-2; D is unclear. CDR1 and CDR2 from the germline V gene are GTSNPN and SVGIG (reference sequence). Trimming took 2 bases from V and 3 from J, leaving 10 bases between them. The CDR3 covers 13 residues. CDR3 nucleotide sequence: TGTGCCTGGAGTCTGGGGAACGACTATGGCTACACCTTC. Residues: CAWSLGNDYGYTF. Full variable domain (missing parts from reference TRBV30 and TRBJ1-2): SQTIHQWPATLVQPVGSPLSLECTVEGTSNPNLYWYRQAAGRGLQLLFYSVGIGQISSEVPQNLSASRPQDRQFILSSKKLLLSDSGFYLCAWSLGNDYGYTFGSGTRLTVV.

The genes are TRBV30 and TRBJ1-5, with TRBD1 as a possible D gene (5 bases). Germline CDR1 reads GTSNPN; CDR2 reads SVGIG (reference sequence). The CDR3 spans 16 residues. Trimming took 0 bases from V and 6 from J, leaving 18 bases between them. The CDR3 region is CAWSVGVPGLAQPQHF. The CDR3, as DNA: TGTGCCTGGAGTGTCGGTGTTCCGGGGCTTGCTCAGCCCCAGCATTTT.

This clone came up a few times. This chain connects TRBV18 to TRBJ2-7; TRBD2 agrees at 7 bases. Trimming at V came to 3 bases and at J to 9 bases, leaving 14 bases not matched to a gene. The germline CDR1 and CDR2 sequences are KGHSH and LQKENI. The CDR3 loop spans 15 amino acids. The chain's CDR3 is CASSPDGSGTLGQYF. CDR3 in DNA: TGTGCCAGCTCACCGGATGGGAGCGGGACTCTCGGGCAGTACTTC.

The V gene is TRBV14, the J gene TRBJ2-5; weak D call: TRBD2 (5 bases). With 2 bases removed from V and 4 bases from J, the gap between germline ends came to 11 bases. The CDR3 has 14 amino acids. CDR1 and CDR2 (germline): SGHDN, FVKESK. The CDR3 DNA reads TGTGCCAGCAGCCAAAGGGTTCGGGGAGAGACCCAGTACTTC. Its protein is CASSQRVRGETQYF.

The J gene is TRBJ2-7, the V gene TRBV2; D is possibly TRBD2 (6 bases). The CDR3 is made up of 18 amino acids. In germline, CDR1 is SNHLY, CDR2 FYNNEI. The ends were cut back, 8 bases at V and 5 bases at J, with 31 bases in the middle. The CDR3 reads CASEAGPGRVASVDEQYF. The CDR3 DNA is TGTGCCAGCGAGGCGGGACCGGGAAGAGTAGCTAGCGTCGACGAGCAGTACTTC.

This clone was seen only a few times. The sample contains more than one DNA sequence encoding this CDR3. The J gene is TRBJ2-5, the V gene TRBV7-2; the match to TRBD1 covers 9 bases. Germline V CDR1 and CDR2: SGHTA, FQGNSA. The CDR3 has 14 amino acids. Trimming cost V 3 bases and J 5 bases; bases outside gene matches: 4. The CDR3 loop reads CASSLNRGRETQYF. CDR3 nucleotides: TGTGCCAGCAGCTTGAACAGGGGGCGTGAGACCCAGTACTTC.

Remarks on this clone: The sample carries other DNA sequences with the same CDR3. This rearrangement joins TRBV2 to TRBJ1-1; D might be TRBD1 (5 bases). The CDR3 contains 14 residues. CDR1 is SNHLY and CDR2 is FYNNEI in the germline V gene. Trimming pared 4 bases from V and 3 bases from J, leaving 12 bases between. The CDR3 DNA is TGTGCCAGCAGTGTTCAGGGAGGGGACACTGAAGCTTTCTTT. It is translated as CASSVQGGDTEAFF.

Ten or more counts support this clone. The rearrangement links TRBV6-5 to TRBJ1-5; D is ambiguous. Per the germline V gene, CDR1 is MNHEY and CDR2 is SVGAGI. V lost 4 bases and J 0 bases, leaving 7 bases between the germline ends. The CDR3 extends over 14 amino acids. This CDR3 is CASSSTHSNQPQHF. CDR3 sequence (DNA): TGTGCCAGCAGTTCAACGCATAGCAATCAGCCCCAGCATTTT.

The V gene is TRBV2, the J gene TRBJ2-5, with TRBD2 identical over 10 bases. From germline, CDR1 is SNHLY and CDR2 FYNNEI. The trim removed 10 bases at V and 6 bases at J, leaving 14 bases unmatched. This CDR3 has 15 amino acids. The CDR3 DNA sequence: TGTGCCACCTCAAAGGGGCCTAGCGGGAGTAAGACCCAGTACTTC. It is translated as CATSKGPSGSKTQYF.

The V call is TRBV5-1, the J call TRBJ1-1; D not certain. Germline values: CDR1 SGHRS, CDR2 YFSETQ. Trimming stripped 1 base from V and 8 bases from J, with 9 bases between. The CDR3 consists of 12 residues. This CDR3 is CASSLRGLEAFF. In nucleotides, the CDR3 is TGCGCCAGCAGCTTGCGCGGTTTAGAAGCTTTCTTT.

V is TRBV5-6 and J is TRBJ2-1; 7 nucleotides line up with TRBD2. Per the germline V gene, CDR1 is SGHDT and CDR2 is YYEEEE. The CDR3 loop spans 16 amino acids. Losses at the gene ends were 4 bases for V and 2 bases for J; bases not matched to a gene: 9. The CDR3 region has the DNA TGTGCCAGCAGCCCACCACAGCGGGGACCCTACAATGAGCAGTTCTTC. Translation: CASSPPQRGPYNEQFF.

This clone was observed a single time. The gene calls are TRBV7-2 and TRBJ1-3; D gene unclear. Trimming removed 2 bases from V and 3 bases from J, with 5 bases in between. The CDR3 is 13 amino acids. Germline CDR1 and CDR2: SGHTA and FQGNSA. CDR3 sequence reads: CASSLSYGNTIYF. CDR3 DNA sequence: TGTGCCAGCAGCTTATCATATGGAAACACCATATATTTT.

The J gene is TRBJ2-2, the V gene TRBV9, with D hard to call. Germline values: CDR1 SGDLS, CDR2 YYNGEE. The CDR3 has 16 amino acids. V was pared by 0 bases and J by 0 bases, with 9 bases between. The CDR3 loop is CASSVAPDANTGELFF. The CDR3 region has the DNA TGTGCCAGCAGCGTAGCTCCGGACGCGAACACCGGGGAGCTGTTTTTT. The full variable domain, rest sourced from reference TRBV9 and TRBJ2-2, is DSGVTQTPKHLITATGQRVTLRCSPRSGDLSVYWYQQSLDQGLQFLIQYYNGEERAKGNILERFSAQQFPDLHSELNLSSLELGDSALYFCASSVAPDANTGELFFGEGSRLTVL.

This clone has a single count. The chain combines TRBV2 with TRBJ2-1; 10 positions agree with TRBD2. CDR3 length: 14 amino acids. The ends lost 5 bases at V and 6 bases at J; junction bases unmatched: 4. Germline CDR1 SNHLY, CDR2 FYNNEI. As DNA, the CDR3 is TGTGCCAGCAGTCCTAGCGGGAGTGGCAATGAGCAGTTCTTC. It yields the protein CASSPSGSGNEQFF.

The CDR3 region has the DNA TGTGCCAGCAGTGAAGCAGGACAGGGCGGAACTGAAGCTTTCTTT. The encoded protein is CASSEAGQGGTEAFF. The chain couples TRBV2 to TRBJ1-1; 8 bases line up with TRBD1. This CDR3 region has 15 residues. Trimming cost V 0 bases and J 5 bases; bases outside gene matches: 5. Germline CDR1 SNHLY, CDR2 FYNNEI.

Concerning this clone itself: The same CDR3 arises from other DNA sequences in this sample as well. This chain uses TRBV18 with TRBJ1-3; D is undetermined. The length of the CDR3 is 14 residues. The V gene's germline CDR1 is KGHSH and CDR2 LQKENI. V was clipped by 3 bases and J by 1 base, with 7 bases between them. The CDR3 here is CASSPGNSGNTIYF. In nucleotides, the CDR3 is TGTGCCAGCTCACCGGGAAATTCTGGAAACACCATATATTTT.

This chain uses TRBV11-3 with TRBJ2-3, with TRBD2 matching 10 bases. The CDR3 contains 18 residues. V lost 1 base, J lost 2 bases, and 9 bases stayed unmatched. The germline V gene has CDR1 SGHNT and CDR2 YENEEA. The CDR3 sequence is CASSLVGDSGGPTDTQYF. The CDR3 region has the DNA TGTGCCAGCAGCTTAGTAGGGGATAGCGGGGGGCCCACAGATACGCAGTATTTT.

The CDR3 DNA sequence: TGTGCCTGGAGTGTACCCCCAAGCAATCAGCCCCAGCATTTT. Amino acid sequence: CAWSVPPSNQPQHF. This chain links TRBV30 with TRBJ1-5; D is uncertain. In germline, CDR1 is GTSNPN, CDR2 SVGIG (reference sequence). CDR3 length: 14 residues. The V end was cut by 0 bases, the J end by 1 base, with 7 bases between.

The table lists this clone with a count of one. The V call is TRBV6-5, the J call TRBJ2-2; 7 bases map to TRBD2. The CDR3 totals 13 residues. Per the germline V gene, CDR1 is MNHEY and CDR2 is SVGAGI. J was trimmed by 13 bases and V by 6 bases; bases with no gene match: 11. CDR3: CASSQPGGVGLFF. CDR3 sequence (DNA): TGTGCCAGCAGCCAACCGGGGGGTGTTGGGCTGTTTTTT.

This chain links TRBV28 with TRBJ2-2, with unresolved D. The V end was cut by 3 bases, the J end by 3 bases, with 11 bases between. The CDR3 has 15 amino acids. Germline CDR1 and CDR2: MDHEN and SYDVKM. The chain's CDR3 is CASSLSGRYTGELFF. For the CDR3, the DNA is TGTGCCAGCAGTTTGTCAGGACGTTACACCGGGGAGCTGTTTTTT.

Remarks on this clone: Other DNA sequences from this sample encode an identical CDR3 as well. J is TRBJ2-1 and V is TRBV11-2; D gene ambiguous. The CDR3 consists of 12 residues. Germline lookup yields CDR1 SGHAT and CDR2 FQNNGV. Between the trimmed V and J ends, which lost 0 bases and 13 bases, there was a span of 10 bases. CDR3 protein: CASSLDRAEQFF. The CDR3 bases are TGTGCCAGCAGCTTAGACCGGGCGGAACAGTTCTTC.

This clone was seen repeatedly, ten times or more. The CDR3 here is CASSQTDIDTEAFF. CDR3 coding DNA: TGCGCCAGCAGCCAAACCGACATAGACACTGAAGCTTTCTTT. The chain uses TRBV4-1 and TRBJ1-1; D not certain. V was shortened by 2 bases and J by 3 bases, with 10 bases between the two germline ends. The CDR3 length is 14 residues. CDR1 and CDR2 (germline): MGHRA, YSYEKL.

CDR3 residues: CASSTPLERYSYNEQFF. Here the CDR3 DNA reads TGTGCCAGCAGTACGCCTCTGGAGCGGTACTCCTACAATGAGCAGTTCTTC. V is TRBV2 and J is TRBJ2-1, with a weak D call TRBD2 (5 bases). This CDR3 comprises 17 residues. The germline V gene has CDR1 SNHLY and CDR2 FYNNEI. Trimming removed 5 bases at V and 0 bases at J, with 17 bases between.

The genes are TRBV6-4 and TRBJ2-7, with TRBD2 identical over 13 bases. The germline CDR1 and CDR2 sequences are MRHNA and SNTAGT. The CDR3 runs to 14 residues. Trimming removed 7 bases from V and 5 bases from J; junction bases left unmatched: 5. DNA for the CDR3: TGTGCCAGCAACGTGACTAGCGGGAGGCACGAGCAGTACTTC. Translating gives CASNVTSGRHEQYF.

The V and J genes are TRBV15 and TRBJ2-7; D is perhaps TRBD2 (6 bases). Germline CDR1 LNHNV, CDR2 YYDKDF (reference sequence). The CDR3 contains 15 residues. Trimming shortened V by 0 bases and J by 0 bases, and 9 bases separated the two germline ends. The CDR3 DNA reads TGTGCCACCAGCAGAGATAGCGGAAGCTCCTACGAGCAGTACTTC. As protein: CATSRDSGSSYEQYF. The entire variable domain, with the rest obtained from reference TRBV15 and TRBJ2-7, is as follows: DAMVIQNPRYQVTQFGKPVTLSCSQTLNHNVMYWYQQKSSQAPKLLFHYYDKDFNNEADTPDNFQSRRPNTSFCFLDIRSPGLGDTAMYLCATSRDSGSSYEQYFGPGTRLTVT.